A selection of T cell receptor beta chains follows, all from one sample in a study of T cells after yellow fever vaccination. A single record per CDR3 protein comes from TCRdb applying MiXCR to the 5' RACE reads. The top ten hold 15% to 20% of the sample, which has 400,000 to 650,000 distinct CDR3 sequences, just over 20% seen once. Sequenced material: PBMCs, taken around 3 weeks after the first yellow fever vaccination. The receptors come from a man between 18 and 35 years old who received the YFV17D yellow fever vaccine. Each CDR3 is given with its conserved first and last residue. Each record gives: J gene, D gene, clone size, V gene, CDR3 DNA, CDR3 protein. The D gene is left open where the match is weak. Clone size is not always given. Where it is, it says once, few, many or a class for expanded clones.

>TRBJ2-5|TRBD2|.|TRBV3-1
TGTGCCAGCAGCCCAATCGGGGGGGGCGGGGAGACCCAGTACTTC
CASSPIGGGGETQYF
>TRBJ1-6|.|.|TRBV27
TGTGCCACATCACGATCAGGGACCGTAGGAAATTCACCCCTCCACTTT
CATSRSGTVGNSPLHF
>TRBJ2-4|.|.|TRBV12-3/TRBV12-4
TGTGCCAGCAGTTTAGCAGGGCCCCTCCGAAACATTCAGTACTTC
CASSLAGPLRNIQYF
>TRBJ2-7|TRBD2|.|TRBV4-3
TGCGCCAGCAGCCAAGCCGGGGGGAATCCCTACGAGCAGTACTTC
CASSQAGGNPYEQYF
>TRBJ1-6|TRBD1|few|TRBV28
TGTGCCAGCAGTTCAGGGGGGCCCCTCGGGTCACCCCTCCACTTT
CASSSGGPLGSPLHF
>TRBJ1-1|.|few|TRBV27
TGTGCCAGCAGTTTATCGTTAATCACTGAAGCTTTCTTT
CASSLSLITEAFF
>TRBJ2-1|.|few|TRBV3-1
TGTGCCAGCAGCAGGGGTTGGGGCCCCGAGCAGTTCTTC
CASSRGWGPEQFF
>TRBJ2-6|.|few|TRBV5-1
TGCGCCAGCAGCCCAACCTCTATTTCTGGGGCCAACGTCCTGACTTTC
CASSPTSISGANVLTF
>TRBJ2-5|TRBD2|.|TRBV20-1
TGCAGTGCTACCCGACTAGCGGGGGGACAGGAGACCCAGTACTTC
CSATRLAGGQETQYF
>TRBJ2-3|TRBD2|many|TRBV12-3/TRBV12-4
TGTGCCAGCAGTGGGGGGACTAGCGGAACAGATACGCAGTATTTT
CASSGGTSGTDTQYF
>TRBJ2-1|.|.|TRBV5-1
TGCGCCAGTCAGAGGGGGGGGGCCTACAATGAGCAGTTCTTC
CASQRGGAYNEQFF
>TRBJ2-3|.|.|TRBV7-2
TGTGCCAGCAGCTTCTTCCAGGGAGTCACAGATACGCAGTATTTT
CASSFFQGVTDTQYF
>TRBJ2-7|.|.|TRBV5-4
TGTGCCAGCAGCTTGTATGACGAGCAGTACTTC
CASSLYDEQYF
>TRBJ2-1|TRBD1|few|TRBV20-1
TGCAGTGCTAGAGATTTCGAGGGGGCTTTCTTC
CSARDFEGAFF
>TRBJ2-2|.|.|TRBV9
TGTGCCAGCAGCGTAGGGGGCATCGGCGACGGGGAGCTGTTTTTT
CASSVGGIGDGELFF
>TRBJ1-2|.|few|TRBV5-4
TGTGCCAGCAGCTTCCCCCCCGGGTTAGGGGGCTACACCTTC
CASSFPPGLGGYTF
>TRBJ1-4|.|.|TRBV7-2
TGTGCCAGCAGCCCCCGCGTTGGGGAAAAACTGTTTTTT
CASSPRVGEKLFF
>TRBJ1-5|.|few|TRBV5-1
TGCGCCATCCTTACACGTTATAGCAATCAGCCCCAGCATTTT
CAILTRYSNQPQHF
>TRBJ2-5|.|once|TRBV15
TGTGCCACCAGCCTAGGGGTTGGAGAGACCCAGTACTTC
CATSLGVGETQYF
>TRBJ1-3|.|.|TRBV12-3/TRBV12-4
TGTGCCAGCAGTTTTGGGTCTTTCTCTGGAAACACCATATATTTT
CASSFGSFSGNTIYF
>TRBJ1-5|.|few|TRBV28
TGTGCCAGCAGTTTTTACGGATCCAATCAGCCCCAGCATTTT
CASSFYGSNQPQHF
>TRBJ2-1|TRBD2|few|TRBV29-1
TGCAGCGCCACGCCAGCGGGGGGGCTCTATGAGCAGTTCTTC
CSATPAGGLYEQFF
>TRBJ1-1|.|.|TRBV19
TGTGCCAGTAGTAGCCCCGGGCGGACCTTGAACACTGAAGCTTTCTTT
CASSSPGRTLNTEAFF
>TRBJ2-2|.|.|TRBV4-1
TGCGCCAGCAGCCAAGAGAGGGGTACAGGGACCGGGGAGCTGTTTTTT
CASSQERGTGTGELFF
>TRBJ1-1|.|.|TRBV12-3/TRBV12-4
TGTGCCAGCAGTTTATACGGGGTCACTGAAGCTTTCTTT
CASSLYGVTEAFF
>TRBJ2-1|TRBD2|.|TRBV20-1
TGCAGTGCTAGATTTCGCGGGGGTGATCACAATGAGCAGTTCTTC
CSARFRGGDHNEQFF
>TRBJ2-3|TRBD2|many|TRBV20-1
TGCAGTGCTAGGGGTCTAGCGGGTAGCACAGATACGCAGTATTTT
CSARGLAGSTDTQYF
>TRBJ2-1|.|few|TRBV9
TGTGCCAGCAGCGTACCCCCCCAGGGCACTAATGAGCAGTTCTTC
CASSVPPQGTNEQFF
>TRBJ2-3|TRBD2|few|TRBV3-1
TGTGCCAGCAGCCAAGATCTAGCGGGGGGGCCCTATAGCACAGATACGCAGTATTTT
CASSQDLAGGPYSTDTQYF
>TRBJ1-5|.|.|TRBV12-3/TRBV12-4
TGTGCCAGCAGCCTGAGGGGAGAAAGCAATCAGCCCCAGCATTTT
CASSLRGESNQPQHF
>TRBJ1-1|.|few|TRBV7-9
TGTGCCAGCAGCTTAGGTTCGCCAGTAAAACCCGCTGAAGCTTTCTTT
CASSLGSPVKPAEAFF
>TRBJ2-1|.|.|TRBV6-5
TGTGCCAGCAGCTCCGGACCGGGGACCTACAATGAGCAGTTCTTC
CASSSGPGTYNEQFF
>TRBJ1-5|TRBD1|few|TRBV19
TGTGCCAGTAGTATGGGACAGTCCAATCAGCCCCAGCATTTT
CASSMGQSNQPQHF
>TRBJ1-3|.|few|TRBV7-2
TGTGCCAGCACCTTCCAGGCGGATGGAAACACCATATATTTT
CASTFQADGNTIYF
>TRBJ2-4|.|.|TRBV4-1
TGCGCCAGCAGCCGGCTCAGCCACTCGGAGGGGACAAACATTCAGTACTTC
CASSRLSHSEGTNIQYF
>TRBJ1-1|.|many|TRBV4-1
TGCGCCAGCAGCCAAGTCGGTGGCCCGGGAGGGGTAGGGACTGAAGCTTTCTTT
CASSQVGGPGGVGTEAFF
>TRBJ1-2|TRBD1|.|TRBV29-1
TGCAGCGTCTGGACAGGCCCGGCGGTTGGCTACACCTTC
CSVWTGPAVGYTF
>TRBJ2-3|TRBD2|few|TRBV20-1
TGCAGCTCCCAAGCGGGGGGGAACACAGATACGCAGTATTTT
CSSQAGGNTDTQYF
>TRBJ2-7|TRBD1|many|TRBV11-2
TGTGCCAGCAGCTTAGCGACAGGGGGCTCCTACGAGCAGTACTTC
CASSLATGGSYEQYF
>TRBJ2-5|.|.|TRBV12-5
TGTGCTAGTGGTTCCTCCAGTTTGGAGACCCAGTACTTC
CASGSSSLETQYF
>TRBJ1-2|TRBD1|.|TRBV5-1
TGCGCCAGCAGCTTGTCGGGACAGGGGGCCGAAAGCTACACCTTC
CASSLSGQGAESYTF
>TRBJ1-3|.|few|TRBV7-2
TGTGCCAGCAGCCCACCGAATACCTCTGGAAACACCATATATTTT
CASSPPNTSGNTIYF
>TRBJ1-2|.|few|TRBV21-1
TGTGCCAGCAGCAAAGAAAACTGGACTAACTATGGCTACACCTTC
CASSKENWTNYGYTF
>TRBJ1-2|.|few|TRBV5-6
TGTGCCAGCAGCTTTGGTCCTATGTTCGATGGCTACACCTTC
CASSFGPMFDGYTF
>TRBJ2-7|.|few|TRBV12-3/TRBV12-4
TGTGCCAGCAGTTTACAAGGGGCTTTTTTTTCCTCCTACGAGCAGTACTTC
CASSLQGAFFSSYEQYF
>TRBJ2-2|.|.|TRBV12-3/TRBV12-4
TGTGCCAGCAGTTTACTGACTCCCTACACCGGGGAGCTGTTTTTT
CASSLLTPYTGELFF
>TRBJ1-3|TRBD1|.|TRBV6-1
TGTGCCAGCAGTGAATCGACAGGGGGTGGAAACACCATATATTTT
CASSESTGGGNTIYF
>TRBJ2-5|TRBD2|few|TRBV5-1
TGCGCCAGCAGCCCCCCCGGGCTAGCGGCCCAAGAGACCCAGTACTTC
CASSPPGLAAQETQYF
>TRBJ2-5|.|few|TRBV5-4
TGTGCCAGCAGGTACAACAGGGCGGAGACCCAGTACTTC
CASRYNRAETQYF
>TRBJ2-7|.|once|TRBV7-9
TGTGCCAGCGGCTTACCAGTCGTTGGCGAGCAGTACTTC
CASGLPVVGEQYF
>TRBJ2-3|TRBD2|.|TRBV4-2
TGTGCCAGCAGCCGAGAGACTAGCGGGAACACAGATACGCAGTATTTT
CASSRETSGNTDTQYF